This T cell receptor beta chain was sequenced for a study of cytomegalovirus exposure and HLA in healthy donors. TCRdb's table, derived via immunoSEQ multiplex PCR, lists solely in-frame clones and lacks some. The sample has some 110,000 clones, over 90% seen once. V lost 6 bases, J lost 8 bases, and 10 bases lay in between. The CDR3 has 11 amino acids. Germline-derived CDR1 and CDR2 are MNHEY and SVGAGI. This clone occurred once. The sequencing sample was made of PBMCs. V usage is TRBV6-5 and J usage is TRBJ2-5; D gene uncertain. The TCR was taken from a young woman in good health and CMV-seronegative. CDR3: CASSLGPTQYF. CDR3 sequence (DNA): TGTGCCAGCAGCCTTGGGCCTACCCAGTACTTC.